The entry below gives a single T cell receptor (delta chain) sequence along with its context. No antigen is known for it. The data were obtained in a study of human gamma delta and Vdelta1 T cells. Study-level results: Acute myeloid leukemia was reportedly broadly targeted by polyclonal Delta One T cells.

TCRdb made new clone calls on the PCR reads using CATT. The sample holds 13,000 or so delta-chain clones, approximately 51% seen once. Germline lookup yields CDR1 TSWWSYY and CDR2 QGS. The CDR3 totals 22 residues. The trim removed 4 bases at V and 2 bases at J, leaving 23 bases unmatched. The rearrangement joins TRDV1 to TRDJ1; 12 positions agree with TRDD3. Input material: Vdelta1 gamma-delta T cells from blood grown in culture (DOT cells). The TCR sequence derives from a human donor in good health. The CDR3 region has the DNA TGTGCTCTTGGGGGCCCTATCCTCTACGTCCTGGGGGATACGCCCGTAACCGATAAACTCATCTTT. Protein product: CALGGPILYVLGDTPVTDKLIF.